This T cell receptor beta chain was identified in a study of CD8 T cells in Susac syndrome. Negative isolation was applied to CD8+ and CD4+ T cells, and FACS enrichment was applied to TEMRA cells. The RNA, 0.5 to 1 ug, was put through reverse transcription using random hexamers. The immunoSEQ assay covered 54 Vbeta and 13 Jbeta segments for CDR3. TCRdb called the immunoSEQ multiplex PCR reads again in MiXCR, with one record for every CDR3 protein. The table has 400,000 to 550,000 distinct CDR3 sequences, about 85% seen once. The CDR3 length is 15 residues. From germline, CDR1 is SGHDT and CDR2 YYEEEE. V was shortened by 6 bases and J by 4 bases, with 16 bases between the two germline ends.

The chain employs TRBV5-6 and TRBJ2-2; TRBD2 might be the D (5 bases). Sequenced: CD8+ T cells from PBMCs. The receptor was derived from a human donor with multiple sclerosis. CDR3 loop: CASTQPTGSTGELFF. The CDR3 DNA is TGTGCCAGCACCCAGCCGACGGGAAGCACCGGGGAGCTGTTTTTT.